The entry below gives a single T cell receptor (beta chain) sequence along with its context. Its target is not known. The data derive from a study of CD8+ T cells in alopecia areata. Across the whole study: Treated patients were given 5 to 10 mg oral tofacitinib twice daily. Tofacitinib continued for 6 to 18 months and was then withheld for 6 months.

Germline V lookup: CDR1 SGHRS, CDR2 YFSETQ. V was shortened by 1 base and J by 3 bases, with 14 bases between the two germline ends. This CDR3 has 15 residues. In each case, RNA was isolated and then reverse transcribed into cDNA as the sequencing template. The method was immunoSEQ multiplex PCR; TCRdb's version includes in-frame clones alone and lacks a portion of them. The sample includes roughly 100,000 clones, 44% seen only once; the top ten take 15% to 20%. Sample treatment: oral pan-JAK inhibitor, 5-10 mg twice daily. Study-level findings and limits: There were many expanded lesional clones persisting in scalp and blood during tofacitinib. Both scalp clonality and the expanded CD8+ clones among the top 100 showed a significant decrease with tofacitinib.

The sample was CD8+ T cells sorted from blood, taken at week 24, from a patient treated with tofacitinib. The chain couples TRBV5-1 to TRBJ2-7, with D maybe TRBD2 (6 bases). This TCR came from a human donor with alopecia areata. The CDR3 loop reads CASSLKVGSFYEQYF. CDR3 DNA: TGCGCCAGCAGCTTGAAGGTCGGGAGTTTCTACGAGCAGTACTTC.